One and the same sample provided the 30 T cell receptor beta chains below, sequenced in a study of control samples from healthy donors and cancer patients. The table came from immunoSEQ multiplex PCR; TCRdb's copy has only in-frame clones and leaves some out. The sample includes 150,000 to 200,000 clones, around nine tenths of them seen just once. What was sequenced was blood. The source is a man aged 25-40 years in good health.

This clone was observed a single time. The chain has TRBV30 and TRBJ2-1; 9 bases map to TRBD1. V shed 0 bases and J 5 bases; nucleotides not matched to a gene: 8. The CDR3 runs 16 residues. Per germline, CDR1 GTSNPN and CDR2 SVGIG (reference sequence). The CDR3, as DNA: TGTGCCTGGAGTGTAGTTGGGACAGGGAACGACAATGAGCAGTTCTTC. It specifies CAWSVVGTGNDNEQFF.

The J gene is TRBJ2-5, the V gene TRBV27, with 7 positions matching TRBD2. Germline V lookup: CDR1 MNHEY, CDR2 SMNVEV (reference sequence). The CDR3 covers 16 residues. Trimming took 0 bases from V and 2 from J; bases not matched to a gene: 6. The CDR3 DNA reads TGTGCCAGCAGTTTATCCGGGGGGTACGGGCAAGAGACCCAGTACTTC. Amino acid sequence: CASSLSGGYGQETQYF.

The chain links TRBV6-5 to TRBJ1-3; no clear D gene. The germline V gene has CDR1 MNHEY and CDR2 SVGAGI. This CDR3 contains 16 residues. V was trimmed by 0 bases and J by 0 bases, leaving 9 bases between them. The DNA of the CDR3 is TGTGCCAGCAGTTACTCGAACCCGGGCTCTGGAAACACCATATATTTT. It is translated as CASSYSNPGSGNTIYF.

The V call is TRBV19, the J call TRBJ1-6; 7 bases map to TRBD1. Germline CDR1 LNHDA, CDR2 SQIVND (reference sequence). With V trimmed by 8 bases and J by 5 bases, 3 bases remained unmatched. This CDR3 region has 13 residues. The CDR3 is CASRQGDNSPLHF. CDR3 bases: TGTGCCAGTCGACAGGGAGATAATTCACCCCTCCACTTT.

The rearrangement links TRBV2 to TRBJ1-2; no firm D call. In germline, CDR1 is SNHLY, CDR2 FYNNEI. The CDR3 consists of 16 residues. V was shortened by 2 bases and J by 4 bases, with 17 bases between the two germline ends. The CDR3 DNA reads TGTGCCAGCAGTGAACGTGGCGGTGCCCGGGCCTATGGCTACACCTTC. Encoded protein: CASSERGGARAYGYTF. The full variable domain, completed using reference TRBV2 and TRBJ1-2, is EPEVTQTPSHQVTQMGQEVILRCVPISNHLYFYWYRQILGQKVEFLVSFYNNEISEKSEIFDDQFSVERPDGSNFTLKIRSTKLEDSAMYFCASSERGGARAYGYTFGSGTRLTVV.

The chain links TRBV3-1 (or the pseudogene TRBV3-2) to TRBJ1-6; D perhaps matches TRBD1 (6 bases). Germline-derived CDR1 and CDR2 are LGHDT and YNNKEL (reference sequence). The V end was cut by 3 bases, the J end by 7 bases, with 10 bases between. The CDR3 runs 14 residues. CDR3 in amino acids: CASSQTGTNSPLHF. CDR3 DNA sequence: TGTGCCAGCAGCCAGACCGGGACAAATTCACCCCTCCACTTT.

The chain employs TRBV6-5 and TRBJ2-7, with 8 bases that match TRBD1. The length of the CDR3 is 14 residues. Germline CDR1 MNHEY, CDR2 SVGAGI. With 2 bases clipped from V and 4 bases from J, the junction kept 4 bases outside the gene matches. The DNA for the CDR3 is TGTGCCAGCAGTTACGGTCAGGGGGCTTACGAGCAGTACTTC. Amino acid sequence: CASSYGQGAYEQYF.

This rearrangement joins TRBV19 to TRBJ1-4; D remains unclear. V was pared by 0 bases and J by 10 bases, with 15 bases between. CDR1 and CDR2 from the germline V gene are LNHDA and SQIVND (reference sequence). This CDR3 region has 15 residues. CDR3 region: CASSIDLLFRRKLFF. The DNA of the CDR3 is TGTGCCAGTAGTATAGATCTGCTATTCCGCCGAAAACTGTTTTTT.

CDR3 sequence (DNA): TGTGCCAGCAGTCACCCGGGGTATGGCTACACCTTC. Translating gives CASSHPGYGYTF. This rearrangement joins TRBV6-6 to TRBJ1-2; the D is unclear. Trimming shortened V by 5 bases and J by 5 bases, and 9 bases separated the two germline ends. The germline V gene encodes CDR1 MNHNY and CDR2 SVGAGI (reference sequence). This CDR3 is built from 12 residues.

The chain carries TRBV7-9 and TRBJ1-1; no clear D gene. V was shortened by 1 base and J by 8 bases, with 8 bases between the two germline ends. Germline CDR1 and CDR2: SEHNR and FQNEAQ (reference sequence). This CDR3 has 12 amino acids. CDR3 region: CASSLDWREAFF. CDR3 coding DNA: TGTGCCAGCAGCTTAGACTGGAGAGAAGCTTTCTTT.

In this sample, this clone turned up once. The J gene is TRBJ2-7, the V gene TRBV5-1, with 13 bases matching TRBD2. CDR1 and CDR2 from the germline V gene are SGHRS and YFSETQ. This CDR3 spans 16 amino acids. Trimming at V came to 4 bases and at J to 6 bases, leaving 10 bases not matched to a gene. CDR3 in amino acids: CASSRLTSGRVVEQYF. CDR3 coding DNA: TGCGCCAGCAGCCGATTAACTAGCGGGAGGGTGGTCGAGCAGTACTTC.

The J gene is TRBJ1-1, the V gene TRBV30; perhaps TRBD1 as D (6 bases). This CDR3 spans 14 amino acids. Germline CDR1 is GTSNPN and CDR2 is SVGIG (reference sequence). V was cut by 0 bases and J by 4 bases, with 12 bases left in between. For the CDR3, the DNA is TGTGCCTGGAGTGTAGCTTCCAGGGGCACTGAAGCTTTCTTT. The encoded protein is CAWSVASRGTEAFF.

The rearrangement uses TRBV30 and TRBJ1-2; D ambiguous. Trimming removed 0 bases at V and 6 bases at J, with 11 bases between. Germline CDR1 is GTSNPN and CDR2 is SVGIG (reference sequence). This CDR3 region has 13 residues. CDR3 nucleotides: TGTGCCTGGAGTGTACGGTCAGTCAATGGCTACACCTTC. It yields the protein CAWSVRSVNGYTF.

The chain carries TRBV6-1 and TRBJ1-5; TRBD1 might be the D (6 bases). Germline loops: CDR1 MNHNS, CDR2 SASEGT. V lost 3 bases and J lost 3, with 9 bases in between. CDR3 length: 14 residues. The CDR3 DNA sequence: TGTGCCAGCAGTGATAGGGGGTACAATCAGCCCCAGCATTTT. It encodes CASSDRGYNQPQHF.

A remark on this clone: One junction end disagrees with the germline gene, perhaps due to a read error. This chain joins TRBV30 and TRBJ1-1; 10 positions match TRBD1. The CDR3 runs 13 residues. Germline V gene lookup returns CDR1 GTSNPN and CDR2 SVGIG (reference sequence). The CDR3 DNA is TGTGCCTGGAGTGTAAGGGACAGGGGCTCCCGGGCGTTT. It is translated as CAWSVRDRGSRAF. The full variable domain, rest sourced from reference TRBV30 and TRBJ1-1, is SQTIHQWPATLVQPVGSPLSLECTVEGTSNPNLYWYRQAAGRGLQLLFYSVGIGQISSEVPQNLSASRPQDRQFILSSKKLLLSDSGFYLCAWSVRDRGSRAFGQGTRLTVV.

On this clone: The sample has other DNA sequences that encode this CDR3 too. The J gene is TRBJ1-1, the V gene TRBV7-9, with 9 bases lining up with TRBD1. This CDR3 region has 15 residues. Germline CDR1 SEHNR, CDR2 FQNEAQ (reference sequence). With V trimmed by 5 bases and J by 0 bases, 4 bases remained unmatched. The CDR3 DNA sequence: TGTGCCAGCAGCCCCCGACAGGGGGTGAACACTGAAGCTTTCTTT. Translated, it gives CASSPRQGVNTEAFF.

The chain uses TRBV2 and TRBJ2-3; 12 bases are shared with TRBD2. The CDR3 spans 16 residues. The V gene end was trimmed by 3 bases and the J gene end by 5 bases; junction bases not matched to a gene: 6. Per the germline V gene, CDR1 is SNHLY and CDR2 is FYNNEI. The CDR3 DNA reads TGTGCCAGCAGTGACCTAGCGGGGGGGGTCGGAGATACGCAGTATTTT. Translated: CASSDLAGGVGDTQYF.

The V gene is TRBV6-5, the J gene TRBJ2-7; 7 bases are shared with TRBD1. CDR3 length equals 15 residues. Per the germline V gene, CDR1 is MNHEY and CDR2 is SVGAGI. V gave up 5 bases and J gave up 6 bases; unmatched junction bases: 13. The CDR3 spells CASSKDRLPILEQYF. CDR3 coding DNA: TGTGCCAGCAGTAAGGACAGGCTCCCGATACTCGAGCAGTACTTC.

The V gene is TRBV4-2, the J gene TRBJ2-7; 8 nucleotides match TRBD1. The CDR3 has 14 residues. Germline CDR1 is LGHNA and CDR2 is YNFKEQ. The V segment lost 3 bases and the J segment 4 bases; nucleotides outside the gene matches: 5. The CDR3, as DNA: TGTGCCAGCAGCCATGGACAGGGTGAATACGAGCAGTACTTC. Amino acid sequence: CASSHGQGEYEQYF.

This clone was counted once. This sequence joins TRBV3-1 (or the pseudogene TRBV3-2) and TRBJ2-3; perhaps TRBD2 as D (5 bases). Germline lookup yields CDR1 LGHDT and CDR2 YNNKEL (reference sequence). This CDR3 is built from 17 residues. V was clipped by 4 bases and J by 0 bases, with 17 bases between them. The CDR3 DNA follows: TGTGCCAGCAGCCGGACCAGTTTAGAGGGAAGCACAGATACGCAGTATTTT. This codes for CASSRTSLEGSTDTQYF.

The CDR3 bases are TGTGCCTGGAGTAGGAAGGGTTTGAGTCAGCCCCAGCATTTT. Protein sequence: CAWSRKGLSQPQHF. The chain joins TRBV30 to TRBJ1-5; D is unclear. V shed 2 bases and J shed 6 bases, with 14 bases lying between them. The CDR3 contains 14 residues. Germline values: CDR1 GTSNPN, CDR2 SVGIG (reference sequence).

The chain has TRBV13 and TRBJ2-5, with D unresolved. CDR3 size: 11 residues. The germline CDR1 and CDR2 sequences are PRHDT and FYEKMQ (reference sequence). The V and J ends lost 5 bases and 1 base respectively, with 2 bases between them. This CDR3 reads CASSIQETQYF. The DNA for the CDR3 is TGTGCCAGCAGCATCCAAGAGACCCAGTACTTC.

This chain links TRBV14 with TRBJ2-1; 13 positions match TRBD2. With V trimmed by 4 bases and J by 0 bases, 15 bases remained unmatched. Germline-derived CDR1 and CDR2 are SGHDN and FVKESK. This CDR3 spans 21 amino acids. The CDR3: CASSPMTIGTSGMSSYNEQFF. As DNA, the CDR3 is TGTGCCAGCAGCCCAATGACCATAGGGACTAGCGGGATGAGCTCCTACAATGAGCAGTTCTTC.

The chain couples TRBV2 to TRBJ2-7; tentatively, D is TRBD1 (6 bases). The V gene lost 6 bases and the J gene lost 0 bases, with 9 bases spanning the gap. Germline CDR1 SNHLY, CDR2 FYNNEI. The CDR3 covers 13 residues. The CDR3 region has the DNA TGTGCCAGCAGATACAGGGTCTCCTACGAGCAGTACTTC. Protein product: CASRYRVSYEQYF.

The CDR3: CASSPPFGANTGELFF. CDR3 in DNA: TGCGCCAGCAGCCCCCCCTTTGGCGCGAACACCGGGGAGCTGTTTTTT. The genes are TRBV5-1 and TRBJ2-2; no firm D call. Germline CDR1 SGHRS, CDR2 YFSETQ. Between the trimmed V and J ends, which lost 4 bases and 0 bases, there was a span of 13 bases. The CDR3 loop spans 16 amino acids.

The rearrangement links TRBV19 to TRBJ2-7; D may be TRBD2 (5 bases). The V gene lost 5 bases and the J gene lost 5 bases, with 13 bases spanning the gap. This CDR3 has 13 residues. CDR1 is LNHDA, CDR2 SQIVND, per germline (reference sequence). The CDR3 here is CASSLAFGNEQYF. The CDR3 coding sequence is TGTGCCAGTAGTCTAGCCTTCGGCAACGAGCAGTACTTC.

The V call is TRBV19, the J call TRBJ2-7; 8 nucleotides line up with TRBD1. CDR1 and CDR2 from the germline V gene are LNHDA and SQIVND (reference sequence). There are 16 residues in the CDR3. V lost 5 bases and J lost 4; bases outside the gene matches: 13. CDR3 bases: TGTGCCAGTAGTGCCCCCGGACAGGGCCAGGAGTACGAGCAGTACTTC. Translating gives CASSAPGQGQEYEQYF.

The chain uses TRBV6-5 and TRBJ1-5; D not certain. The germline V and J ends were trimmed by 5 bases and 3 bases, with 14 bases remaining between them. The germline V gene encodes CDR1 MNHEY and CDR2 SVGAGI. This CDR3 spans 15 amino acids. CDR3: CASSPTGIINQPQHF. CDR3 in DNA: TGTGCCAGCAGTCCGACGGGGATAATCAATCAGCCCCAGCATTTT.

The chain links TRBV29-1 to TRBJ1-5; 7 nucleotides match TRBD1. Germline V gene sequence: CDR1 SQVTM, CDR2 ANQGSEA. The CDR3 extends over 14 amino acids. V was pared by 6 bases and J by 4 bases, with 9 bases of the junction left unmatched. This chain's CDR3 is CSVGGDSKNQPQHF. The CDR3 coding sequence is TGCAGCGTCGGGGGGGACAGTAAGAATCAGCCCCAGCATTTT.

CDR3 sequence (DNA): TGTGCCACCCGAGGAGGACGGTATTTGAACACTGAAGCTTTCTTT. The encoded protein is CATRGGRYLNTEAFF. This chain connects TRBV6-5 to TRBJ1-1; D ambiguous. V was shortened by 10 bases and J by 0 bases, with 18 bases between the two germline ends. Germline loops: CDR1 MNHEY, CDR2 SVGAGI. CDR3 length equals 15 residues.